This T cell receptor beta chain was retrieved from a study of blood T cell repertoires in COVID-19 (dated by TCRdb to the early 2020s). The study in broad terms: Collaborator samples came from the United States, Italy and Spain and covered acute and convalescent phases of COVID-19. The prospective study material was composed of cDNA or gDNA derived from T cells, B-cell-depleted T cells, or PBMCs. Subjects who had been exposed to COVID-19, were actively infected with it, or had recovered from it provided the deeply sampled blood TCRbeta repertoires that made up the dataset. A freely available public database, intended as a resource for researchers studying the immune response to SARS-CoV-2, is where the repertoires were released. Samples came from the ongoing ImmuneRACE study (first 160 participants) plus 1,254 subjects from 6 global collaborators. Sample metadata almost always included a de-identified subject ID, COVID-19 status, age in years and sex. Where available, HLA class I and class II types were obtained from metadata supplied by the sample provider rather than from assay-based typing. Broad study findings and their caveats: The amount of clinical and demographic metadata varied by source and participant and was provided uncurated.

In Seattle, one collaborating source enrolled patients while the infection was active and tracked those patients longitudinally over the course of disease. Whole blood was collected in K2EDTA tubes by collaborating institutions according to the institutions' own protocols. Collaborator samples were shipped for TCRbeta analysis as frozen whole blood, isolated PBMCs, or DNA extracted from either sample type. From the germline V gene, CDR1 is SGDLS and CDR2 is YYNGEE. The CDR3 covers 17 residues, taking in both the cysteine and the phenylalanine. The sequence is cut down to CDR3 DNA, 51 bases in frame from base 1. V gives up 1 base and J gives up 1 base, and the segment between their germline ends measures 17 bases. TCRbeta CDR3 regions were amplified from genomic DNA by means of the immunoSEQ Assay, a bias-controlled multiplex PCR. Per the original workflow: Within the assay, amplification of reference gene primers was used to estimate how many nucleated cells each sample contained. Sequence reads were collapsed and filtered to measure the absolute abundance of every unique TCRbeta CDR3 rearrangement. For each sample, productive Simpson clonality was calculated as the square root of Simpson's diversity index over productive rearrangements. TCRdb provides this immuneACCESS table in a form limited to in-frame rearrangements. Some clones are lacking; in checked studies, under half of them reflect an unresolved V gene, and why the rest are absent is not known. V and J calls and clone size are as listed in that table; D and trimming were resolved from the DNA. The sample records approximately 250,000 clones, approximately 85% of which are singletons. 5.5% to 6% of the sample comes from the top ten.

In regard to this clone: Its antigen remains unidentified. Per-base qualities were not stored, and no clone one base away is much larger.

This sequence originates from a woman older than 75 with COVID-19, enrolled during active disease. Sequences were obtained from peripheral blood. Recombination joined TRBV9 with TRBJ1-2, with a tentative D gene TRBD1 over 6 matching bases. The DNA is as follows: TGTGCCAGCAGCGTACAGGGGCTGTGGAGTGATAACTATGGCTACACCTTC. This gives the protein CASSVQGLWSDNYGYTF.